These 31 T cell receptor beta chains were all obtained from the same sample, sequenced in a study of blood T cell repertoires in COVID-19. The table came from immunoSEQ multiplex PCR; TCRdb's copy has only in-frame clones and leaves some out. The sample lists about 110,000 clones; over 65% were seen once. Material: peripheral blood. The receptors originated from a woman of 80 years or more with acute or convalescent COVID-19.

The J gene is TRBJ1-4, the V gene TRBV4-1, with TRBD1 matching 9 bases. The germline V gene has CDR1 MGHRA and CDR2 YSYEKL. The J segment lost 11 bases and the V segment lost 4 bases, leaving 11 bases of the junction unmatched. The CDR3 is made up of 15 amino acids. In DNA, the CDR3 is TGCGCCAGCAGCCGGTTCGAACAGGGGGCGCGGAAACTGTTTTTT. Translation gives CASSRFEQGARKLFF.

The CDR3 DNA is TGTGCCAGCAGGGGAGGGGCTCCTTGGGGGACCCAGTACTTC. The encoded protein is CASRGGAPWGTQYF. This rearrangement joins TRBV6-6 to TRBJ2-5; 7 nucleotides line up with TRBD2. The CDR3 spans 14 residues. Losses at the gene ends were 6 bases for V and 7 bases for J; bases not matched to a gene: 11. Germline V gene sequence: CDR1 MNHNY, CDR2 SVGAGI (reference sequence).

The rearrangement links TRBV29-1 to TRBJ2-1; D is ambiguous. The CDR3 consists of 13 residues. V gave up 4 bases and J gave up 0 bases, with 7 bases separating them. Germline CDR1 is SQVTM and CDR2 is ANQGSEA. CDR3 region: CSVGGDSYNEQFF. In nucleotides, the CDR3 is TGCAGCGTTGGCGGCGACTCCTACAATGAGCAGTTCTTC.

This chain connects TRBV10-3 to TRBJ2-7, with a tentative D call TRBD1 (5 bases). Trimming removed 4 bases at V and 7 bases at J, with 8 bases between. Germline V gives CDR1 ENHRY, CDR2 SYGVKD. The CDR3 contains 11 residues. CDR3 bases: TGTGCCATCAGTGCCAACAGGGAGCAGTACTTC. It specifies CAISANREQYF.

A few counts support this clone. The V and J genes are TRBV7-2 and TRBJ2-7; tentative D call: TRBD2 (6 bases). Trimming took 4 bases from V and 3 from J, leaving 13 bases between them. Germline CDR1 and CDR2: SGHTA and FQGNSA. The CDR3 is made up of 14 amino acids. The CDR3 DNA reads TGTGCCAGCAGCTCCGGCGGGACTCGCTACGAGCAGTACTTC. Protein sequence: CASSSGGTRYEQYF.

This chain links TRBV5-6 with TRBJ1-4, with D maybe TRBD1 (5 bases). V lost 3 bases to trimming and J lost 4 bases, with 10 bases between them. Looked up from germline, CDR1 is SGHDT and CDR2 is YYEEEE. This CDR3 contains 14 residues. The CDR3 DNA sequence: TGTGCCAGCAGCTCCGTCGGGGGTAATGAAAAACTGTTTTTT. Its protein is CASSSVGGNEKLFF.

The gene calls are TRBV5-1 and TRBJ2-2; D may be TRBD1 (5 bases). V gave up 4 bases and J gave up 3 bases, with 13 bases separating them. Germline V CDR1 and CDR2: SGHRS, YFSETQ. This CDR3 contains 15 residues. The CDR3 DNA reads as TGCGCCAGCAGCCCCAGGGTTTGGGACACCGGGGAGCTGTTTTTT. Residues: CASSPRVWDTGELFF.

Only a few counts were recorded for this clone. The chain links TRBV5-1 to TRBJ1-4; weak D call: TRBD1 (6 bases). CDR1 is SGHRS and CDR2 is YFSETQ in the germline V gene. The V end was cut by 0 bases, the J end by 7 bases, with 13 bases between. The CDR3 has 15 amino acids. CDR3 in amino acids: CASSLAYREREKLFF. CDR3 bases: TGCGCCAGCAGCTTGGCCTACAGGGAGCGTGAAAAACTGTTTTTT.

J is TRBJ1-1 and V is TRBV4-1; tentative D call: TRBD1 (5 bases). V was clipped by 0 bases and J by 5 bases, with 16 bases between them. This CDR3 spans 16 amino acids. Per the germline V gene, CDR1 is MGHRA and CDR2 is YSYEKL. CDR3 in DNA: TGCGCCAGCAGCCAAGACTACTGGGGGGGAAGGACTGAAGCTTTCTTT. Residues: CASSQDYWGGRTEAFF.

The chain combines TRBV3-1 (or the pseudogene TRBV3-2) with TRBJ1-1; no reliable D call. CDR3 length equals 11 residues. Per germline, CDR1 LGHDT and CDR2 YNNKEL (reference sequence). V shed 1 base and J shed 8 bases, with 5 bases lying between them. The CDR3 nucleotides read TGTGCCAGCAGCCAAGCGGGGGAAGCTTTCTTT. This translates into CASSQAGEAFF.

The genes are TRBV12-3 or TRBV12-4 and TRBJ1-1; D is unclear. V gave up 5 bases and J gave up 3 bases, with 10 bases separating them. The CDR3 has 13 amino acids. As DNA, the CDR3 is TGTGCCAGCAGTATGCAGGAGGACACTGAAGCTTTCTTT. Its protein is CASSMQEDTEAFF.

This chain joins TRBV11-3 and TRBJ2-3; possibly TRBD2 for D (6 bases). Per the germline V gene, CDR1 is SGHNT and CDR2 is YENEEA. This CDR3 comprises 15 residues. Trimming took off 5 bases at V and 3 bases at J, with 15 bases between the two ends. CDR3 residues: CASSPRDGSTDTQYF. CDR3 nucleotides: TGTGCCAGCAGCCCCCGTGACGGGAGTACAGATACGCAGTATTTT.

This chain connects TRBV7-2 to TRBJ2-3, with TRBD2 matching 8 bases. CDR1 is SGHTA, CDR2 FQGNSA, per germline. The CDR3 is made up of 15 amino acids. V lost 0 bases to trimming and J lost 5 bases; unmatched junction nucleotides: 4. The DNA of the CDR3 is TGTGCCAGCAGCTTAGCTGGCCTAGCGGGAGATACGCAGTATTTT. This gives the protein CASSLAGLAGDTQYF.

This clone has only one observation. This chain links TRBV7-3 with TRBJ2-1; 8 bases agree with TRBD2. The CDR3 length is 16 residues. From germline, CDR1 is SGHTA and CDR2 FQGTGA. V was pared by 5 bases and J by 6 bases, with 12 bases of the junction left unmatched. The CDR3 DNA follows: TGTGCCAGCAGCGCCACGCCGGGGGGGCCCGGCAATGAGCAGTTCTTC. Its protein product is CASSATPGGPGNEQFF.

CDR3 protein: CASSSHLGGGELFF. The CDR3 DNA reads as TGCGCCAGCAGCTCCCATTTGGGGGGTGGGGAGCTGTTTTTT. The chain is built from TRBV4-1 and TRBJ2-2, with D possibly TRBD2 on 6 matching bases. This CDR3 has 14 amino acids. Germline CDR1 and CDR2: MGHRA and YSYEKL. The V end was cut by 5 bases, the J end by 8 bases, with 15 bases between.

Comment on this clone: The same CDR3 is also encoded by other DNA sequences in this sample. J is TRBJ2-7 and V is TRBV5-1; 12 bases match TRBD1. The CDR3 contains 14 residues. CDR1 and CDR2 from the germline V gene are SGHRS and YFSETQ. The junction had 5 bases not matched to a gene; V was cut back by 5 bases and J by 5 bases. CDR3 in DNA: TGCGCCAGCAGGCTCGGGACAGGGGGCCACGAGCAGTACTTC. Translating gives CASRLGTGGHEQYF.

The V and J genes are TRBV10-3 and TRBJ2-3; the match to TRBD2 covers 12 bases. Germline CDR1 is ENHRY and CDR2 is SYGVKD. V trimming: 5 bases; J trimming: 4 bases; junction bases outside the gene matches: 4. The CDR3 is 15 residues long. The CDR3 region has the DNA TGTGCCATCAGTATGACTAGCGGGAGCTCAGATACGCAGTATTTT. This translates into CAISMTSGSSDTQYF.

J is TRBJ2-1 and V is TRBV7-3, with 7 bases matching TRBD2. V dropped 5 bases and J dropped 5; count of bases not matched to a gene: 3. The CDR3 contains 13 residues. Per the germline V gene, CDR1 is SGHTA and CDR2 is FQGTGA. The CDR3 DNA follows: TGTGCCAGCAGCGCGACTAGCAACAATGAGCAGTTCTTC. This gives the protein CASSATSNNEQFF.

This chain connects TRBV11-1 to TRBJ1-6; 7 nucleotides align to TRBD1. Germline loops: CDR1 SGHAT, CDR2 FQDESV (reference sequence). CDR3 length equals 15 residues. With V trimmed by 5 bases and J by 7 bases, 8 bases remained unmatched. CDR3 amino acids: CASSPRTGPNSPLHF. As DNA, the CDR3 is TGTGCCAGCAGCCCTCGGACAGGTCCGAATTCACCCCTCCACTTT.

The V call is TRBV6-5, the J call TRBJ2-5, with TRBD2 as a possible D gene (5 bases). There are 14 residues in the CDR3. Trimming shortened V by 2 bases and J by 5 bases, and 12 bases separated the two germline ends. CDR1 MNHEY and CDR2 SVGAGI come from the germline V gene. The CDR3 region is CASSYLVTGETQYF. CDR3 sequence (DNA): TGTGCCAGCAGTTACCTCGTGACGGGGGAGACCCAGTACTTC.

This clone was picked up one time. V gene TRBV18 combines with J gene TRBJ2-3; no firm D call. Germline lookup yields CDR1 KGHSH and CDR2 LQKENI. Trimming pared 3 bases from V and 6 bases from J, leaving 13 bases between. The CDR3 spans 14 residues. The CDR3 protein is CASSPGYSADTQYF. In DNA, the CDR3 is TGTGCCAGCTCACCGGGCTATAGTGCGGATACGCAGTATTTT.

The V and J genes are TRBV6-5 and TRBJ1-4, with no clear D. Germline V gives CDR1 MNHEY, CDR2 SVGAGI. The CDR3 is made up of 14 amino acids. The germline V and J ends were trimmed by 0 bases and 8 bases, with 10 bases remaining between them. CDR3 sequence (DNA): TGTGCCAGCAGTTACTCGGGCCGTGGGGAAAAACTGTTTTTT. It is translated as CASSYSGRGEKLFF.

This clone turned up a few times. This chain connects TRBV12-3 or TRBV12-4 to TRBJ2-3; 7 nucleotides match TRBD1. V trimming: 4 bases; J trimming: 4 bases; junction bases outside the gene matches: 2. There are 13 residues in the CDR3. CDR3 loop: CASSSQGADTQYF. The CDR3 DNA reads as TGTGCCAGCAGTTCCCAGGGGGCAGATACGCAGTATTTT.

The CDR3 DNA is TGTGCCATCAGTGGAGGGCAAACTAATGAAAAACTGTTTTTT. Its translation: CAISGGQTNEKLFF. This chain connects TRBV10-3 to TRBJ1-4, with no clear D. Germline-derived CDR1 and CDR2 are ENHRY and SYGVKD. The V end was cut by 4 bases, the J end by 1 base, with 7 bases between. CDR3 length equals 14 residues.

The genes are TRBV9 and TRBJ2-1, with 9 bases lining up with TRBD2. V gave up 0 bases and J gave up 10 bases; unmatched junction bases: 8. Per the germline V gene, CDR1 is SGDLS and CDR2 is YYNGEE. This CDR3 contains 15 residues. CDR3 region: CASSVAAGGPWEQFF. Here the CDR3 DNA reads TGTGCCAGCAGCGTAGCTGCGGGAGGGCCGTGGGAGCAGTTCTTC.

The V and J genes are TRBV5-1 and TRBJ2-1, with 9 bases lining up with TRBD2. This CDR3 region has 16 residues. The germline V gene encodes CDR1 SGHRS and CDR2 YFSETQ. V shed 1 base, J shed 7 bases, and the junction held 9 bases outside the gene matches. The CDR3 protein is CASSLSSASGMNEQFF. Written as DNA, the CDR3 is TGCGCCAGCAGCTTGTCTTCGGCTAGCGGGATGAATGAGCAGTTCTTC.

This chain uses TRBV28 with TRBJ1-4, with D possibly being TRBD1 (5 bases). The CDR3 sequence is 13 residues long. The V end lost 5 bases, the J end lost 10 bases, and 14 bases lay between the germline ends. The germline V gene has CDR1 MDHEN and CDR2 SYDVKM. The CDR3 sequence is CASSAQGRRKLFF. Written as DNA, the CDR3 is TGTGCCAGCAGTGCCCAGGGCCGGAGAAAACTGTTTTTT.

This sequence joins TRBV6-5 and TRBJ1-4, with 8 bases fitting TRBD1. This CDR3 is built from 14 residues. V trimming: 6 bases; J trimming: 12 bases; junction bases outside the gene matches: 12. Per the germline V gene, CDR1 is MNHEY and CDR2 is SVGAGI. CDR3 sequence (DNA): TGTGCCAGCAGGCTGGACAGGGAGGCCTTACAACTGTTTTTT. Protein product: CASRLDREALQLFF.

CDR3 bases: TGTGCCAGCTCACCGAAACAGGGAGAGACCCAGTACTTC. Amino acid sequence: CASSPKQGETQYF. V and J are TRBV18 and TRBJ2-5; tentative D call: TRBD1 (6 bases). The germline V gene has CDR1 KGHSH and CDR2 LQKENI. The V and J ends lost 3 bases and 4 bases respectively, with 9 bases between them. CDR3 length: 13 amino acids.

The chain links TRBV18 to TRBJ1-5, with D maybe TRBD1 (6 bases). Trimming left V 2 bases short and J 4 bases short, with 15 bases between. Germline CDR1 is KGHSH and CDR2 is LQKENI. The CDR3 sequence is 16 residues long. The CDR3 DNA sequence: TGTGCCAGCTCACCAATTCGGGACAACCAAAATCAGCCCCAGCATTTT. Protein sequence: CASSPIRDNQNQPQHF.

The chain's CDR3 is CASSQGPNSPLHF. The CDR3 coding sequence is TGTGCCAGCAGCCAGGGGCCGAATTCACCCCTCCACTTT. The chain carries TRBV3-1 (or the pseudogene TRBV3-2) and TRBJ1-6; D possibly corresponds to TRBD1 (5 bases). The CDR3 extends over 13 amino acids. Germline assignment: CDR1 LGHDT and CDR2 YNNKEL (reference sequence). Trimming removed 3 bases from V and 7 bases from J, with 7 bases in between.